This T cell receptor beta chain was captured by sequencing in a study of blood T cell repertoires in COVID-19. Study as a whole: Samples taken during acute and convalescent COVID-19 were collected in the United States, Italy and Spain. The analysed material was cDNA or gDNA that came from T cells, B-cell-depleted T cells, or PBMCs.

Per the study methods: Quantification of nucleated cells was approximated via reference gene primer amplification. Profiling relied on immunoSEQ multiplex PCR, and the TCRdb table lists in-frame clones only, not all of them. V and J calls and clone size follow that table, whereas D and trimming were derived from the DNA. The sample yields about 140,000 clones, 80% to 90% seen once. V was pared by 2 bases and J by 8 bases, with 9 bases between. The CDR3 runs to 12 residues. Germline V CDR1 and CDR2: MNHNY, SVGAGI (reference sequence). The genes are TRBV6-6 and TRBJ1-1; D call uncertain. Sequencing used peripheral blood. The receptor was derived from a woman aged 40 to 49 with acute or convalescent COVID-19. The CDR3 reads CASSYSPGEAFF. The CDR3 coding sequence is TGTGCCAGCAGTTACAGTCCGGGGGAAGCTTTCTTT.